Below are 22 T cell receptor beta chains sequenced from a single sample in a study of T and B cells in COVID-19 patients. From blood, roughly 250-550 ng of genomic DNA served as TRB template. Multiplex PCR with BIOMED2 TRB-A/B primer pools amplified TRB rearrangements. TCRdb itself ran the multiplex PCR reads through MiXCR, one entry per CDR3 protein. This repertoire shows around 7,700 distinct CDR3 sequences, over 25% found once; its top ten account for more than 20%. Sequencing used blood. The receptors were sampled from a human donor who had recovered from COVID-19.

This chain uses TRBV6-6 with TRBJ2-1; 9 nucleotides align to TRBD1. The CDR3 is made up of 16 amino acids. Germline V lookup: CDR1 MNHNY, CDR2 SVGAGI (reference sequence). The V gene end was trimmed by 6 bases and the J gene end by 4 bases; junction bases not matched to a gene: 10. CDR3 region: CASRNKVGQGYNEQFF. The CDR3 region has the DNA TGTGCCAGCAGGAATAAAGTTGGACAGGGGTACAATGAGCAGTTCTTC.

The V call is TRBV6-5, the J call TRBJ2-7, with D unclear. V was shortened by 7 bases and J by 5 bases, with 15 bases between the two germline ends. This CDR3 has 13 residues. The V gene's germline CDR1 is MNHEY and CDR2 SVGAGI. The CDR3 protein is CASIKGLTDEQYF. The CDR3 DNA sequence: TGTGCCAGCATAAAGGGCCTGACGGACGAGCAGTACTTC.

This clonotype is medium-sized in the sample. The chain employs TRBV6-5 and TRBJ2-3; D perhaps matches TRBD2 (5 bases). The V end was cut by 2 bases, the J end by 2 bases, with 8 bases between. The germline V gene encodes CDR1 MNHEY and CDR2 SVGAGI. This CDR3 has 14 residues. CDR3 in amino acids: CASSYLGVTDTQYF. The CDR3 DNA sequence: TGTGCCAGCAGTTACCTCGGGGTCACAGATACGCAGTATTTT.

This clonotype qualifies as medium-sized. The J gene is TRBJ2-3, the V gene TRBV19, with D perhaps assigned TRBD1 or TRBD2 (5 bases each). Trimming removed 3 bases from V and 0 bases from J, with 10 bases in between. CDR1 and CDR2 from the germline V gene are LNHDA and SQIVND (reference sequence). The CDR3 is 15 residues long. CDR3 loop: CASSIGGGSTDTQYF. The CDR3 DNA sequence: TGTGCCAGTAGTATTGGGGGTGGTAGCACAGATACGCAGTATTTT.

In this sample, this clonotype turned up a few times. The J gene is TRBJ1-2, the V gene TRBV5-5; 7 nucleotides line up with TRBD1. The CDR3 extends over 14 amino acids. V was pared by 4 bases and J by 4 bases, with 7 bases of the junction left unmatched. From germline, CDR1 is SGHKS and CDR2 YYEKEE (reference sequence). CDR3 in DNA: TGTGCCAGCAGCGTTCCAGGGGGTGGCTATGGCTACACCTTC. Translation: CASSVPGGGYGYTF.

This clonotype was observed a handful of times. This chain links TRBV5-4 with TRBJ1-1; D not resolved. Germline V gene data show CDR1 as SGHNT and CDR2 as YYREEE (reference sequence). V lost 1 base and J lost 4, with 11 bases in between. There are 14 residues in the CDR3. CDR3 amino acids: CASSLHGGSTEAFF. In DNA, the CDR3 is TGTGCCAGCAGCTTGCACGGAGGGAGCACTGAAGCTTTCTTT.

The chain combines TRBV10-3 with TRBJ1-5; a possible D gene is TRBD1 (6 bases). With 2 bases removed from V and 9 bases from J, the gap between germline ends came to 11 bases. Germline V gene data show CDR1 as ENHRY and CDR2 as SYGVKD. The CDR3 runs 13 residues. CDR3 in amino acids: CAISEGQPGPQHF. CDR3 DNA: TGTGCCATCAGTGAGGGACAGCCAGGGCCCCAGCATTTT.

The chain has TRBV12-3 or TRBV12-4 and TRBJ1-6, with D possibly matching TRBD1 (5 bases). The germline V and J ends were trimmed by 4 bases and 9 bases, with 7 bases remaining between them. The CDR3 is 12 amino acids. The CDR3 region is CASSYGASPLHF. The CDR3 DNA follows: TGTGCCAGCAGTTACGGGGCTTCACCCCTCCACTTT.

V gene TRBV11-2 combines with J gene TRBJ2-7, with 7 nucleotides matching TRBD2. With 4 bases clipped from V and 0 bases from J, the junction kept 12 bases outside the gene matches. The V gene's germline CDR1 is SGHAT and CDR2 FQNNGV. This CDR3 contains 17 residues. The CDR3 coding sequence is TGTGCCAGCAGCTCTGATCCTAGCGGAGGGAGCTCCTACGAGCAGTACTTC. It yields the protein CASSSDPSGGSSYEQYF.

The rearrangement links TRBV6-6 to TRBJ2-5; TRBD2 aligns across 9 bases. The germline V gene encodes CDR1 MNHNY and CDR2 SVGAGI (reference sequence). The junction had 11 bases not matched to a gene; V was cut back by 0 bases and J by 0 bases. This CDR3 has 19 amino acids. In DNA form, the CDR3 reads TGTGCCAGCAGTTACTCGATTGCGCGGGCGGGGGGGTACCAAGAGACCCAGTACTTC. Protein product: CASSYSIARAGGYQETQYF.

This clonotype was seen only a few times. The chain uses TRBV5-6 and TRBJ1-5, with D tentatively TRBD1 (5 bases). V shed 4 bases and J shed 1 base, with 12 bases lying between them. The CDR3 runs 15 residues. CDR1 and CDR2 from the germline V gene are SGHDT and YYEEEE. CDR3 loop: CASSGGIKSNQPQHF. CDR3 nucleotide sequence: TGTGCCAGCAGCGGGGGAATAAAAAGCAATCAGCCCCAGCATTTT.

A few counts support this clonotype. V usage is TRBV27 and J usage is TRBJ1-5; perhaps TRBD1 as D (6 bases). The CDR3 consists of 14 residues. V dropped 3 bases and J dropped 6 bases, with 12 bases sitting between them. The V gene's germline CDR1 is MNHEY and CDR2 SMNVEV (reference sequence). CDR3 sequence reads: CASSFVRGGQPQHF. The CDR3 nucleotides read TGTGCCAGCAGTTTCGTCAGGGGAGGTCAGCCCCAGCATTTT.

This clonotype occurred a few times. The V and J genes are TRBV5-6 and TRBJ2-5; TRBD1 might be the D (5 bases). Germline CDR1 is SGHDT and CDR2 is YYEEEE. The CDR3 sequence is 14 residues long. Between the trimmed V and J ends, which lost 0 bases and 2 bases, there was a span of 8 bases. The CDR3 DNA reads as TGTGCCAGCAGCTTGGGACAGCTACAAGAGACCCAGTACTTC. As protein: CASSLGQLQETQYF.

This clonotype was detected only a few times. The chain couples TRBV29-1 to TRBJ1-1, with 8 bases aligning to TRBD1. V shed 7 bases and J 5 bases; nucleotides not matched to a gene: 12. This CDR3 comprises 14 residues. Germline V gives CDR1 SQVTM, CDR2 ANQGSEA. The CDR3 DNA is TGCAGCGCCAACCGACAGGGGTTGGGAACTGAAGCTTTCTTT. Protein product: CSANRQGLGTEAFF.

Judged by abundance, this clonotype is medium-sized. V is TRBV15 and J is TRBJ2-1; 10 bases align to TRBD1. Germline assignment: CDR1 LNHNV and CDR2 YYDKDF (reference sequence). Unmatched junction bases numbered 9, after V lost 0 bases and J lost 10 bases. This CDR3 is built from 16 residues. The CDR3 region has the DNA TGTGCCACCAGCAGAGATCTGGGGACAGGGGCCAACGAGCAGTTCTTC. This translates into CATSRDLGTGANEQFF.

CDR3 DNA sequence: TGTGCCAGCAGCCCAAGCCTCGGATCCCGCTACGAGCAGTACGTC. Translation gives CASSPSLGSRYEQYV. The chain employs TRBV28 and TRBJ2-7; the D is unclear. The ends were cut back, 6 bases at V and 3 bases at J, with 18 bases in the middle. CDR1 MDHEN and CDR2 SYDVKM come from the germline V gene. CDR3 length equals 15 residues.

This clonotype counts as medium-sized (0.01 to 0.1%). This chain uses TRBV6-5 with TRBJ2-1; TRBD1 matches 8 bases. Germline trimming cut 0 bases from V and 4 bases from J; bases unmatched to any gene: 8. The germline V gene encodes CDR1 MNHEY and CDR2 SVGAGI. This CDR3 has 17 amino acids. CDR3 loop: CASSYSAGTGTYNEQFF. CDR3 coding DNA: TGTGCCAGCAGTTACTCGGCCGGGACAGGCACTTACAATGAGCAGTTCTTC.

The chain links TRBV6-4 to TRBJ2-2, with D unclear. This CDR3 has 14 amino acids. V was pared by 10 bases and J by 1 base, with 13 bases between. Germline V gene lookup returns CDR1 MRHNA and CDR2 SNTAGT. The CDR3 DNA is TGTGCCATCAGACTCGACCTGAACACCGGGGAGCTGTTTTTT. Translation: CAIRLDLNTGELFF.

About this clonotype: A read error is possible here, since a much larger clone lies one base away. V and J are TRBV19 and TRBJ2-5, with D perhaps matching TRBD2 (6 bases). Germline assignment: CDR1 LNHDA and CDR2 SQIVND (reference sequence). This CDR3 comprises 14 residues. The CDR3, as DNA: TGTGCCAGTTCCTGGGGCGGGGACCAAGAGTCCCAGTACTTC. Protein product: CASSWGGDQESQYF.

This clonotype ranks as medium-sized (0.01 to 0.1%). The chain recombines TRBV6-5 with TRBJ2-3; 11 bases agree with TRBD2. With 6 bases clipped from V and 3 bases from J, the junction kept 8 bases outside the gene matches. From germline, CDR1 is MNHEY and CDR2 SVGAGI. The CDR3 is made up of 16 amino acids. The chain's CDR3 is CASSSGSGGATDTQYF. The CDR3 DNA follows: TGTGCCAGCAGCTCGGGTAGCGGGGGGGCAACAGATACGCAGTATTTT.

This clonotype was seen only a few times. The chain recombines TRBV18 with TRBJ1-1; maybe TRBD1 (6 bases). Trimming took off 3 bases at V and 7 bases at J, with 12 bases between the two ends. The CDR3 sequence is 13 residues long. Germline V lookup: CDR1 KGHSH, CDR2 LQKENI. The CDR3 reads CASSPTLDSEAFF. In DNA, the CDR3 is TGTGCCAGCTCACCGACACTGGACAGTGAAGCTTTCTTT.

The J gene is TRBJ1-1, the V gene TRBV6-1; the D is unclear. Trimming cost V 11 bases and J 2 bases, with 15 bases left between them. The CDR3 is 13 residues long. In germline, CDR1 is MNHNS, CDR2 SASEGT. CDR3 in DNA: TGTGCCTCCACCCTGGAACTAAACACTGAAGCTTTCTTT. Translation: CASTLELNTEAFF.